The rows below give T cell receptor beta chains drawn from one sample of a study of spatial heterogeneity in lung cancer. TCRdb re-analysed the 5' RACE reads in MiXCR, keeping a single row per CDR3 protein. The repertoire consists of just under 95,000 distinct CDR3 sequences, with 9.5% to 15% occurring once and the leading ten covering under 50%. The sample here was PBMCs, taken at surgery. The receptor source for this set is a male donor with early-stage non-small cell lung cancer. Each CDR3 is given with its conserved first and last residue. The D gene is left open where the match is weak. The size entry is marked missing in some rows and otherwise reads once, few, many or a size class.

V gene	clone size	J gene	D gene	CDR3 DNA	CDR3 protein
TRBV5-1	few	TRBJ2-7	NA	TGCGCCAGCAGCTTGGGAGGAGGCAGGGCCTTATACGAGCAGTACTTC	CASSLGGGRALYEQYF
TRBV7-9	few	TRBJ2-2	NA	TGTGCCAGCAGCTTAGCGGATGTTTTGACCGGGGAGCTGTTTTTT	CASSLADVLTGELFF
TRBV25-1	NA	TRBJ2-1	TRBD2	TGTGCCAGCAGTGGGACTAGCGGGAGCCCCGGGAGGGATGAGCAGTTCTTC	CASSGTSGSPGRDEQFF
TRBV2	NA	TRBJ2-1	NA	TGTGCCAGCAATTCGGGGGACTCCTACAATGAGCAGTTCTTC	CASNSGDSYNEQFF
TRBV20-1	few	TRBJ1-5	TRBD1	TGCAGTGCTGCGTCCGGGACAGACAATCAGCCCCAGCATTTT	CSAASGTDNQPQHF
TRBV5-1	few	TRBJ2-3	TRBD2	TGCGCCAGCAGCCCCGGACTGGGACTAGCGGGGGGGCGCACAGATACGCAGTATTTT	CASSPGLGLAGGRTDTQYF
TRBV27	few	TRBJ2-5	TRBD1	TGTGCCAGCCAGGACAGGGAGCAAGAGACCCAGTACTTC	CASQDREQETQYF
TRBV9	NA	TRBJ2-7	NA	TGTGCCAGCAGCGCCGGGACTAACAGGGACGAGCAGTACTTC	CASSAGTNRDEQYF
TRBV7-2	NA	TRBJ1-3	TRBD1	TGTGCCAGCAGCCAGGGGGCGGTCGGCCACTCTGGAAACACCATATATTTT	CASSQGAVGHSGNTIYF
TRBV7-9	few	TRBJ2-7	TRBD1	TGTGCCAGCAGCTTAGCCTCTGGACAGGGAACCTACGAGCAGTACTTC	CASSLASGQGTYEQYF
TRBV7-2	NA	TRBJ2-4	TRBD2	TGTGCCAGCAGCGGCCCGCTAGCGGGGCTAGCCAAAAACATTCAGTACTTC	CASSGPLAGLAKNIQYF
TRBV6-2/TRBV6-3	few	TRBJ2-3	NA	TGTGCCAGCAGTTACCGAGGCTCAGGCACAGATACGCAGTATTTT	CASSYRGSGTDTQYF
TRBV19	few	TRBJ2-1	NA	TGTGCCAGTAGGGGGGACTTTTTCCCCTACAATGAGCAGTTCTTC	CASRGDFFPYNEQFF
TRBV28	NA	TRBJ2-3	NA	TGTGCCAGCAAACTGGACACGAACACAGATACGCAGTATTTT	CASKLDTNTDTQYF
TRBV15	few	TRBJ1-4	NA	TGTGCCACCAGCAGAGATCCCCTCAGGGCAACTAATGAAAAACTGTTTTTT	CATSRDPLRATNEKLFF
TRBV7-8	NA	TRBJ1-2	TRBD1	TGTGCCAGCAGCGCACTCCGGGACAGGGACTATGGCTACACCTTC	CASSALRDRDYGYTF
TRBV29-1	many	TRBJ2-1	NA	TGCAGCGTTGCCGGGACTCCGACCTACAATGAGCAGTTCTTC	CSVAGTPTYNEQFF
TRBV7-3	few	TRBJ2-3	NA	TGTGCCAGCAGCCCCGGGCCTAGCACAGATACGCAGTATTTT	CASSPGPSTDTQYF
TRBV27	NA	TRBJ1-1	NA	TGTGCCAGCAGTCCAAGGGTCCCAATTGAAGCTTTCTTT	CASSPRVPIEAFF
TRBV20-1	many	TRBJ2-2	NA	TGCAGTGCTAGCGGGGGGAACACCGGGGAGCTGTTTTTT	CSASGGNTGELFF